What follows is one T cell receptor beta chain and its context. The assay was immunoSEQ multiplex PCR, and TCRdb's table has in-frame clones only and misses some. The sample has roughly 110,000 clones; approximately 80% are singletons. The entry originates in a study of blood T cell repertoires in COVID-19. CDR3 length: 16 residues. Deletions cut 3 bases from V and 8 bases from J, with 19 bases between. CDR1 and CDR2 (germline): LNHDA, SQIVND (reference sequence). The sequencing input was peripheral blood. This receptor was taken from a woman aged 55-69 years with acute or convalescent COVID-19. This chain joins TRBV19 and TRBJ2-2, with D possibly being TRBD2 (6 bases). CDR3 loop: CASSITSTRGSGELFF. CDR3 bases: TGTGCCAGTAGTATTACTAGCACCCGAGGGTCAGGGGAGCTGTTTTTT. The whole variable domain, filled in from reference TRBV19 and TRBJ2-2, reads DGGITQSPKYLFRKEGQNVTLSCEQNLNHDAMYWYRQDPGQGLRLIYYSQIVNDFQKGDIAEGYSVSREKKESFPLTVTSAQKNPTAFYLCASSITSTRGSGELFFGEGSRLTVL.